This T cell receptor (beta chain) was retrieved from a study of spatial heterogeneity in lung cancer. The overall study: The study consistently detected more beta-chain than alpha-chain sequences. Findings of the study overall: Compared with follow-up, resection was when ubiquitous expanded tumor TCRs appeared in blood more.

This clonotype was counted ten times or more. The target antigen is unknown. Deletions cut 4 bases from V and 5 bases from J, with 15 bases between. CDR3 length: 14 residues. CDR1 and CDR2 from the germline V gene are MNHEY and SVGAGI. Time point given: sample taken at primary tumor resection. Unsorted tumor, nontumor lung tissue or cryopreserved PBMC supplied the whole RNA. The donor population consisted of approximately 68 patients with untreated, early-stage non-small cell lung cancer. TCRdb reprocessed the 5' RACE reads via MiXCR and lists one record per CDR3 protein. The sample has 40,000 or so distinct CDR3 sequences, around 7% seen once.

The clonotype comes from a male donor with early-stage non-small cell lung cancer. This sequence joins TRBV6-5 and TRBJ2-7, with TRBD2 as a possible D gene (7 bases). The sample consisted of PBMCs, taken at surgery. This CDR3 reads CASSSLSGGNEQYF. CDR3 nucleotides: TGTGCCAGCAGTTCCCTATCGGGGGGCAACGAGCAGTACTTC.